This T cell receptor (beta chain) was retrieved from a study of T cells in Graves' hyperthyroidism and ophthalmopathy. Study outcomes and limitations: Researchers report that a 13 V-J model separated ophthalmopathy from stable hyperthyroidism. The model made its ophthalmopathy prediction, and onset followed a median approximately 6 months later. Among thyroid clonotypes expanded above 0.001, most also appeared in blood.

The CDR3 regions of TCR beta were amplified from RNA transcripts. An initial round of RT-PCR targeting the TCR CDR3 relied on the HTBI primer set. TCRdb itself ran the multiplex PCR reads through MiXCR, one entry per CDR3 protein. Of more than 500,000 distinct CDR3 sequences listed, under 60% were seen once; the top ten hold around 17%. Exclusions: uncontrolled infection, other autoimmune disease, pregnancy, lactation. From germline, CDR1 is MNHEY and CDR2 SVGEGT. This CDR3 has 12 residues. The V and J ends lost 5 bases and 4 bases respectively, with 8 bases between them. This clonotype was observed a handful of times. Its target is unknown.

The sample comprised peripheral blood or thyroid tissue (not recorded which). The rearrangement links TRBV6-2 or TRBV6-3 to TRBJ2-5; no clear D gene. This TCR came from an adult woman with Graves' disease, either hyperthyroidism or ophthalmopathy (not recorded which). In DNA form, the CDR3 reads TGTGCCAGCAGTGAGACACGAGAGACCCAGTACTTC. Amino acids: CASSETRETQYF.